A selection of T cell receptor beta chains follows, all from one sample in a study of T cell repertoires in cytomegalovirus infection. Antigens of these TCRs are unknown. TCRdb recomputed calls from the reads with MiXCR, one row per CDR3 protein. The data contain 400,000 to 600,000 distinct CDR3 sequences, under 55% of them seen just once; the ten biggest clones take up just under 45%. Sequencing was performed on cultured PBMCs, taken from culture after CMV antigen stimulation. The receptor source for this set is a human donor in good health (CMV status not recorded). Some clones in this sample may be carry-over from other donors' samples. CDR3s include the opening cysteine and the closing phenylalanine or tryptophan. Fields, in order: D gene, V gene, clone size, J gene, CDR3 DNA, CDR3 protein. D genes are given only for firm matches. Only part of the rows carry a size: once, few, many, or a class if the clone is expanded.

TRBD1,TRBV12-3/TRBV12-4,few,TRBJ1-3,TGTGCCAGCAGCTCCTCGACAGGGGAAAACACCATATATTTT,CASSSSTGENTIYF
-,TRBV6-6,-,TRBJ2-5,TGTGCCAGCAGCACCCCGACAGCCCGGGCTCAAGAGACCCAGTACTTC,CASSTPTARAQETQYF
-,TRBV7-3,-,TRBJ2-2,TGTGCCAGCAGCTTAAGGCCCTTGGGGGGGAACACCGGGGAGCTGTTTTTT,CASSLRPLGGNTGELFF
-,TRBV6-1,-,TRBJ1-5,TGTGCCAGCAGTGAACAGGGGAGCAATCAGCCCCAGCATTTT,CASSEQGSNQPQHF
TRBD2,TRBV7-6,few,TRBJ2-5,TGTGCCAGCGGGTGGGGGGGTTTATCGGAGACCCAGTACTTC,CASGWGGLSETQYF
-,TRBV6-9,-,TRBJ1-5,TGTGCCAGCAGCCTCCTACAGGAGGATCAGCCCCAGCATTTT,CASSLLQEDQPQHF
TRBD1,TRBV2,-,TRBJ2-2,TGTGCCAGCACTGAGAGGGGGCCGGGGACCGGGGAGCTGTTTTTT,CASTERGPGTGELFF
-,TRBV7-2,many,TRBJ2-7,TGTGCCAGCAGCCGCCTCGGGTTTAACTACGAGCAGTACTTC,CASSRLGFNYEQYF
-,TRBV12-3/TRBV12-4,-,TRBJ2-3,TGTGCCAGCACCTCGGACGCCACAGATACGCAGTATTTT,CASTSDATDTQYF
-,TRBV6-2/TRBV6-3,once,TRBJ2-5,TGTGCCAGCAGTTACTCCGTTCGGGCGCACCAAGAGACCCAGTACTTC,CASSYSVRAHQETQYF
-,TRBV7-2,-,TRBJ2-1,TGTGCCAGCAGCTTAGTATTAGAAGATGAGCAGTTCTTC,CASSLVLEDEQFF